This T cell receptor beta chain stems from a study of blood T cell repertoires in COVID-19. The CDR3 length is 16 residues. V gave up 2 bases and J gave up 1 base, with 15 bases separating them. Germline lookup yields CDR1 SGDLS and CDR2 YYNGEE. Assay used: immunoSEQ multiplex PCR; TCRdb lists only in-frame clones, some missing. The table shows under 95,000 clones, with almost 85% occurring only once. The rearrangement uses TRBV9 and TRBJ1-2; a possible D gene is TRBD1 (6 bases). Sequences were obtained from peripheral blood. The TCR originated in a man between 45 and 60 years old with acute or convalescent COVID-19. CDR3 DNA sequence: TGTGCCAGCAGCGTTGGCAGGGGCCGCCATAACTATGGCTACACCTTC. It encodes CASSVGRGRHNYGYTF.